A single sample is the source of the 13 T cell receptor beta chains below, sequenced in a study of siplizumab effects on memory and regulatory T cells. The data were produced by immunoSEQ multiplex PCR, yet TCRdb's version contains in-frame clones alone and is incomplete. The sample lists roughly 120,000 clones; roughly 94% were seen once. The sample consisted of non-Treg CD4+ T cells sorted from blood. The receptors come from a human donor in good health.

This sequence joins TRBV7-6 and TRBJ2-7; 7 bases line up with TRBD1. The CDR3 covers 13 residues. Trimming at V came to 6 bases and at J to 3 bases, leaving 5 bases not matched to a gene. Looked up from germline, CDR1 is SGHVS and CDR2 is FNYEAQ. The CDR3, as DNA: TGTGCCAGCAGTTCTTACAGGGGCTACGAGCAGTACTTC. It yields the protein CASSSYRGYEQYF.

The chain links TRBV4-2 to TRBJ1-1, with D tentatively TRBD1 (5 bases). The CDR3 is 15 residues long. V lost 3 bases and J 1 base, leaving 12 bases between the germline ends. Germline CDR1 is LGHNA and CDR2 is YNFKEQ. For the CDR3, the DNA is TGTGCCAGCAGCCATGGGGACGCAACGAACACTGAAGCTTTCTTT. Protein sequence: CASSHGDATNTEAFF.

V is TRBV6-1 and J is TRBJ1-1, with D unclear. The CDR3 spans 14 residues. The V gene's germline CDR1 is MNHNS and CDR2 SASEGT. V lost 1 base, J lost 11 bases, and 17 bases lay in between. CDR3 nucleotides: TGTGCCAGCAGTGAAGGGTTTACGGGGATAGAGGCTTTCTTT. Its protein is CASSEGFTGIEAFF.

This clone has only one observation. The CDR3 region has the DNA TGCGCCAGCAGCCCGGGGACAGGAGGGGTAGGCACTGAAGCTTTCTTT. It specifies CASSPGTGGVGTEAFF. The V gene is TRBV5-1, the J gene TRBJ1-1, with 8 positions matching TRBD1. J lost 4 bases, V lost 4 bases, and 12 bases had no gene match. The germline CDR1 and CDR2 sequences are SGHRS and YFSETQ. The CDR3 is 16 amino acids. The full variable domain, in which reference TRBV5-1 and TRBJ1-1 provide the parts outside the CDR3, is KAGVTQTPRYLIKTRGQQVTLSCSPISGHRSVSWYQQTPGQGLQFLFEYFSETQRNKGNFPGRFSGRQFSNSRSEMNVSTLELGDSALYLCASSPGTGGVGTEAFFGQGTRLTVV.

This rearrangement joins TRBV7-2 to TRBJ2-7; TRBD2 is a possible D gene (6 bases). Trimming took 5 bases from V and 1 from J, leaving 15 bases between them. Germline CDR1 SGHTA, CDR2 FQGNSA. This CDR3 spans 15 amino acids. CDR3 DNA: TGTGCCAGCAGCCCCTTTCCCCGGGGGTCCTACGAGCAGTACTTC. Its protein product is CASSPFPRGSYEQYF.

The chain is built from TRBV16 and TRBJ1-2, with 9 bases fitting TRBD1. CDR1 KGHSY and CDR2 FQNENV come from the germline V gene. The CDR3 has 16 residues. Trimming cost V 3 bases and J 3 bases; bases outside gene matches: 8. The CDR3 DNA reads TGTGCCAGCAGCCACGAAAGGGACAGGGCGTACTATGGCTACACCTTC. Its protein is CASSHERDRAYYGYTF.

This chain links TRBV11-2 with TRBJ2-7; D is unresolved. V lost 0 bases and J lost 1, with 7 bases in between. The CDR3 extends over 14 amino acids. From germline, CDR1 is SGHAT and CDR2 FQNNGV. The CDR3 here is CASSLDLRSYEQYF. In DNA, the CDR3 is TGTGCCAGCAGCTTAGACCTCAGATCCTACGAGCAGTACTTC.

J is TRBJ2-7 and V is TRBV5-1; the match to TRBD1 covers 9 bases. CDR3 length equals 13 residues. J was trimmed by 5 bases and V by 5 bases; bases with no gene match: 5. Per the germline V gene, CDR1 is SGHRS and CDR2 is YFSETQ. The CDR3, as DNA: TGCGCCAGCAGACTGGGACAGGGCCACGAGCAGTACTTC. Its protein is CASRLGQGHEQYF.

The V and J genes are TRBV4-1 and TRBJ2-7; 7 bases map to TRBD2. Germline CDR1 MGHRA, CDR2 YSYEKL. Unmatched junction bases numbered 7, after V lost 3 bases and J lost 5 bases. The CDR3 contains 14 residues. The CDR3 coding sequence is TGCGCCAGCAGCCATCCGCGGGAGCTCCACGAGCAGTACTTC. Translation gives CASSHPRELHEQYF.

This clone was seen only once. The rearrangement joins TRBV11-2 to TRBJ2-1, with D maybe TRBD2 (6 bases). V gave up 5 bases and J gave up 8 bases, with 19 bases separating them. CDR1 and CDR2 from the germline V gene are SGHAT and FQNNGV. This CDR3 comprises 15 residues. CDR3 loop: CASSLRGGINDEQFF. CDR3 DNA: TGTGCCAGCAGCCTGCGGGGCGGGATCAATGATGAGCAGTTCTTC.

V and J are TRBV5-1 and TRBJ1-3; no firm D call. The CDR3 totals 13 residues. V lost 0 bases and J lost 4, with 5 bases in between. CDR1 is SGHRS, CDR2 YFSETQ, per germline. The chain's CDR3 is CASSLEKGNTIYF. CDR3 nucleotide sequence: TGCGCCAGCAGCTTGGAAAAGGGAAACACCATATATTTT.

The chain couples TRBV5-4 to TRBJ2-7, with TRBD2 matching over 10 bases. Germline-derived CDR1 and CDR2 are SGHNT and YYREEE (reference sequence). The CDR3 consists of 15 residues. The J segment lost 6 bases and the V segment lost 4 bases, leaving 10 bases of the junction unmatched. In nucleotides, the CDR3 is TGTGCCAGCAGCCCCTACGCTAGCGGGAGTAGCGAGCAGTACTTC. Amino acids: CASSPYASGSSEQYF.

This chain uses TRBV2 with TRBJ1-2; 7 bases map to TRBD1. The CDR3 is 14 residues long. V was clipped by 7 bases and J by 8 bases; unmatched bases: 13. Germline CDR1 reads SNHLY; CDR2 reads FYNNEI. The DNA for the CDR3 is TGTGCCAGCACAGGGGGTGGGCTGGAGGAAGGCTACACCTTC. Translating gives CASTGGGLEEGYTF.